A single sample gave rise to the 28 T cell receptor beta chains below, sequenced in a study of human T cells and chemical hapten exposure. Time point meaning: pre-sensitization, week 0. The treatment: therapeutic diphenylcyclopropenone sensitization with weekly scalp DPC. TCRdb analysed the RACE reads with MiXCR anew, one entry per CDR3 protein. This sample carries more than 300,000 distinct CDR3 sequences, roughly 5.3% of them seen once, and the ten largest clones take just over 2.5%. The sequenced sample was whole blood, obtained in connection with sensitization to the hapten diphenylcyclopropenone (DPC). The source is a woman in her forties or fifties with alopecia areata. Some clones in this sample may be carry-over from other donors' samples.

This rearrangement joins TRBV7-2 to TRBJ2-5; D remains unclear. The germline V and J ends were trimmed by 3 bases and 0 bases, with 5 bases remaining between them. Germline CDR1 and CDR2: SGHTA and FQGNSA. The CDR3 is made up of 13 amino acids. This CDR3 reads CASSFSHQETQYF. In nucleotides, the CDR3 is TGTGCCAGCAGCTTTTCCCACCAAGAGACCCAGTACTTC.

This clonotype was detected a few times. The chain links TRBV9 to TRBJ2-3; D unclear. The CDR3 is made up of 14 amino acids. CDR1 SGDLS and CDR2 YYNGEE come from the germline V gene. Trimming stripped 0 bases from V and 2 bases from J, with 7 bases between. The CDR3 nucleotides are TGTGCCAGCAGCGTAGACTCGTTCACAGATACGCAGTATTTT. Its translation: CASSVDSFTDTQYF.

This clonotype has at least ten counts. The chain employs TRBV7-2 and TRBJ2-5; possible D gene TRBD1, 5 bases. The ends were cut back, 1 base at V and 4 bases at J, with 10 bases in the middle. This CDR3 is built from 14 residues. The V gene's germline CDR1 is SGHTA and CDR2 FQGNSA. This CDR3 reads CASSLDLGPETQYF. DNA of the CDR3: TGTGCCAGCAGCTTAGACCTGGGGCCAGAGACCCAGTACTTC.

This chain connects TRBV10-3 to TRBJ2-7, with D perhaps matching TRBD1 (6 bases). From germline, CDR1 is ENHRY and CDR2 SYGVKD. The CDR3 runs 15 residues. V gave up 2 bases and J gave up 2 bases, with 13 bases separating them. CDR3 region: CAISEGDKFTYEQYF. The CDR3 nucleotides are TGTGCCATCAGTGAGGGGGACAAGTTTACCTACGAGCAGTACTTC.

A word on this clonotype: This may stem from a read error, because a much larger clone lies one nucleotide away. The chain links TRBV6-1 to TRBJ1-2; possibly TRBD1 for D (5 bases). Germline V lookup: CDR1 MNHNS, CDR2 SASEGT. CDR3 length: 11 amino acids. CDR3 in amino acids: CATRGAEGFTF. In nucleotides, the CDR3 is TGTGCCACCCGGGGCGCGGAGGGCTTCACCTTC.

Only a few counts were recorded for this clonotype. This chain uses TRBV15 with TRBJ2-7, with 9 bases lining up with TRBD1. Trimming at V came to 1 base and at J to 8 bases, leaving 12 bases not matched to a gene. The CDR3 has 16 residues. The germline V gene has CDR1 LNHNV and CDR2 YYDKDF (reference sequence). CDR3 sequence reads: CATSRGGTGRHGKQYF. In DNA form, the CDR3 reads TGTGCCACCAGCAGAGGGGGGACAGGGCGTCACGGCAAGCAGTACTTC.

In its sample, this clonotype was seen many times. This chain uses TRBV30 with TRBJ2-7; D possibly corresponds to TRBD2 (6 bases). Germline loops: CDR1 GTSNPN, CDR2 SVGIG (reference sequence). The CDR3 contains 12 residues. V dropped 2 bases and J dropped 7 bases, with 12 bases sitting between them. CDR3 region: CAWSTGSTEQYF. Here the CDR3 DNA reads TGTGCCTGGAGTACCGGGAGTACGGAGCAGTACTTC.

At least ten counts were recorded for this clonotype. This chain links TRBV20-1 with TRBJ1-1; D gene unclear. V was cut by 3 bases and J by 3 bases, with 17 bases left in between. Germline values: CDR1 DFQATT, CDR2 SNEGSKA (reference sequence). CDR3 size: 15 residues. The CDR3, as DNA: TGCAGTGCTAGGTCGGTGTTTTCGGGATACACTGAAGCTTTCTTT. Translating gives CSARSVFSGYTEAFF.

This clonotype was observed many times. The gene calls are TRBV7-2 and TRBJ2-1, with unresolved D. CDR1 and CDR2 (germline): SGHTA, FQGNSA. The CDR3 loop spans 15 amino acids. V was shortened by 4 bases and J by 7 bases, with 17 bases between the two germline ends. The chain's CDR3 is CASSSTRWAANEQFF. For the CDR3, the DNA is TGTGCCAGCAGCTCCACCCGGTGGGCCGCTAATGAGCAGTTCTTC. Using reference TRBV7-2 and TRBJ2-1 for the parts outside the CDR3, the full variable domain is GAGVSQSPSNKVTEKGKDVELRCDPISGHTALYWYRQSLGQGLEFLIYFQGNSAPDKSGLPSDRFSAERTGGSVSTLTIQRTQQEDSAVYLCASSSTRWAANEQFFGPGTRLTVL.

This clonotype was picked up a small number of times. The V gene is TRBV6-6, the J gene TRBJ1-2; D unclear. CDR3 size: 14 residues. In germline, CDR1 is MNHNY, CDR2 SVGAGI (reference sequence). The V end lost 5 bases, the J end lost 3 bases, and 13 bases lay between the germline ends. CDR3 in DNA: TGTGCCAGCAGTCCCCCGGAAGAGTACTATGGCTACACCTTC. The encoded protein is CASSPPEEYYGYTF.

This clonotype was seen a handful of times. The chain couples TRBV18 to TRBJ2-1, with 8 positions matching TRBD2. Losses at the gene ends were 9 bases for V and 2 bases for J; bases not matched to a gene: 9. CDR1 and CDR2 (germline): KGHSH, LQKENI. CDR3 size: 15 residues. CDR3 sequence: CASLRSGGAYNEQFF. The CDR3 DNA follows: TGTGCCAGTCTCAGAAGCGGGGGCGCCTACAATGAGCAGTTCTTC.

This clonotype was detected ten times or more. The rearrangement uses TRBV20-1 and TRBJ2-7; 9 bases are shared with TRBD1. Germline CDR1 is DFQATT and CDR2 is SNEGSKA (reference sequence). V was clipped by 3 bases and J by 1 base; unmatched bases: 4. The CDR3 spans 14 residues. CDR3 sequence (DNA): TGCAGTGCTAGGACAGGGGGACTTTCCTACGAGCAGTACTTC. This sequence encodes CSARTGGLSYEQYF.

This clonotype was seen repeatedly, ten times or more. The chain links TRBV5-1 to TRBJ2-7; the D is unclear. The V and J ends lost 0 bases and 1 base respectively, with 8 bases between them. This CDR3 is 14 amino acids long. Germline lookup yields CDR1 SGHRS and CDR2 YFSETQ. The CDR3 nucleotides are TGCGCCAGCAGCTTGGTTGGCAGTTCCTACGAGCAGTACTTC. It is translated as CASSLVGSSYEQYF. Full variable domain (rest looked up from reference TRBV5-1 and TRBJ2-7): KAGVTQTPRYLIKTRGQQVTLSCSPISGHRSVSWYQQTPGQGLQFLFEYFSETQRNKGNFPGRFSGRQFSNSRSEMNVSTLELGDSALYLCASSLVGSSYEQYFGPGTRLTVT.

This clonotype was counted many times. CDR3 in DNA: TGTGCCATCAATTCCGGTGGGACCCAAAGTACGCAGTATTTT. Its protein is CAINSGGTQSTQYF. This chain connects TRBV10-3 to TRBJ2-3; either TRBD1 or TRBD2 may supply D (5 bases each). Trimming left V 7 bases short and J 8 bases short, with 19 bases between. CDR1 is ENHRY and CDR2 is SYGVKD in the germline V gene. This CDR3 comprises 14 residues.

This chain joins TRBV7-2 and TRBJ1-2; D is unresolved. V lost 1 base and J lost 2, with 11 bases in between. The CDR3 spans 15 residues. Looked up from germline, CDR1 is SGHTA and CDR2 is FQGNSA. The CDR3 loop is CASSLGWQTNYGYTF. CDR3 DNA: TGTGCCAGCAGCTTAGGATGGCAGACCAACTATGGCTACACCTTC.

This clonotype was found many times. V is TRBV12-3 or TRBV12-4 and J is TRBJ1-1; no firm D call. Trimming pared 0 bases from V and 3 bases from J, leaving 5 bases between. This CDR3 comprises 13 residues. In nucleotides, the CDR3 is TGTGCCAGCAGTTTAGCGCAGGACACTGAAGCTTTCTTT. Amino acid sequence: CASSLAQDTEAFF.

V usage is TRBV7-7 and J usage is TRBJ2-2; D remains unclear. This CDR3 has 13 residues. CDR1 and CDR2 from the germline V gene are SSHAT and FNYEAQ (reference sequence). Trimming took 2 bases from V and 10 from J, leaving 11 bases between them. CDR3 amino acids: CASSLSTRKELFF. DNA for the CDR3: TGTGCCAGCAGCTTATCCACCCGGAAGGAGCTGTTTTTT.

This clonotype was seen a handful of times. V gene TRBV9 combines with J gene TRBJ2-1; TRBD1 matches at 9 bases. The CDR3 is 15 residues long. After removal of 6 bases from V and 8 bases from J, the junction contained 12 bases not matched to a gene. The germline V gene encodes CDR1 SGDLS and CDR2 YYNGEE. The CDR3 here is CASNPGTGIEDEQFF. In DNA form, the CDR3 reads TGTGCCAGCAACCCGGGGACAGGGATCGAGGATGAGCAGTTCTTC. Combining the CDR3 with reference TRBV9 and TRBJ2-1 gives the whole variable domain DSGVTQTPKHLITATGQRVTLRCSPRSGDLSVYWYQQSLDQGLQFLIQYYNGEERAKGNILERFSAQQFPDLHSELNLSSLELGDSALYFCASNPGTGIEDEQFFGPGTRLTVL.

This clonotype was seen a handful of times. V and J are TRBV20-1 and TRBJ2-1; TRBD2 matches 9 bases. The CDR3 totals 14 residues. From germline, CDR1 is DFQATT and CDR2 SNEGSKA (reference sequence). The junction had 7 bases not matched to a gene; V was cut back by 2 bases and J by 8 bases. The CDR3 is CSARSGRIGDEQFF. The DNA for the CDR3 is TGCAGTGCTAGAAGCGGGAGGATCGGGGATGAGCAGTTCTTC.

This clonotype was counted at least ten times. V gene TRBV5-6 combines with J gene TRBJ2-1, with 12 bases lining up with TRBD1. In germline, CDR1 is SGHDT, CDR2 YYEEEE. The CDR3 contains 19 residues. Trimming cost V 0 bases and J 9 bases; bases outside gene matches: 16. This chain's CDR3 is CASSLVLPTSGTGGIEQFF. DNA for the CDR3: TGTGCCAGCAGCTTGGTACTTCCAACATCCGGGACAGGGGGCATTGAGCAGTTCTTC.

This clonotype was seen ten or more times. This chain connects TRBV18 to TRBJ1-1, with unresolved D. The germline V gene encodes CDR1 KGHSH and CDR2 LQKENI. The CDR3 runs to 14 residues. The ends were cut back, 3 bases at V and 4 bases at J, with 12 bases in the middle. The CDR3 region has the DNA TGTGCCAGCTCACCTCGGACCGGGGTCACTGAAGCTTTCTTT. Its protein is CASSPRTGVTEAFF.

There are many counts of this clonotype. The rearrangement uses TRBV6-5 and TRBJ2-1; TRBD2 matches 8 bases. The CDR3 spans 15 residues. Germline lookup yields CDR1 MNHEY and CDR2 SVGAGI. V was clipped by 5 bases and J by 8 bases; unmatched bases: 11. CDR3 amino acids: CASSPSVSGRDEQFF. The CDR3 bases are TGTGCCAGCAGTCCCTCGGTGAGCGGGAGAGATGAGCAGTTCTTC.

The chain combines TRBV19 with TRBJ2-7; 12 bases line up with TRBD1. This CDR3 has 16 amino acids. CDR1 is LNHDA, CDR2 SQIVND, per germline (reference sequence). J lost 4 bases, V lost 5 bases, and 9 bases had no gene match. The CDR3 sequence is CASSPIPGQGAYEQYF. Written as DNA, the CDR3 is TGTGCCAGTAGTCCGATTCCGGGACAGGGGGCTTACGAGCAGTACTTC.

The gene calls are TRBV12-5 and TRBJ1-2; tentatively, D is TRBD1 (6 bases). V lost 6 bases, J lost 2 bases, and 10 bases lay in between. The CDR3 sequence is 13 residues long. The germline gives CDR1 LGHNT, CDR2 FRNRAP. The CDR3 sequence: CASGHGQNYGYTF. In DNA form, the CDR3 reads TGTGCTAGTGGCCATGGACAGAACTATGGCTACACCTTC.

This clonotype was observed a handful of times. This chain joins TRBV20-1 and TRBJ1-6; a possible D gene is TRBD1 (5 bases). This CDR3 spans 15 amino acids. Germline V gene sequence: CDR1 DFQATT, CDR2 SNEGSKA (reference sequence). The ends were cut back, 0 bases at V and 4 bases at J, with 10 bases in the middle. The chain's CDR3 is CSARDPQGYNSPLHF. CDR3 DNA: TGCAGTGCTAGAGATCCGCAGGGTTATAATTCACCCCTCCACTTT.

At least ten counts were recorded for this clonotype. V is TRBV18 and J is TRBJ2-7; D uncertain. CDR3 length: 12 amino acids. V lost 2 bases and J 4 bases, leaving 6 bases between the germline ends. Germline CDR1 KGHSH, CDR2 LQKENI. CDR3 nucleotide sequence: TGTGCCAGCTCACCAAAGGTATACGAGCAGTACTTC. It is translated as CASSPKVYEQYF.

This clonotype was recorded a few times. The chain is built from TRBV5-1 and TRBJ1-1; D is unresolved. V lost 0 bases, J lost 4 bases, and 13 bases lay in between. Germline V gene sequence: CDR1 SGHRS, CDR2 YFSETQ. The CDR3 contains 15 residues. The CDR3 DNA reads TGCGCCAGCAGCTTGGCCGGGAGGAGTGGCACTGAAGCTTTCTTT. It translates to CASSLAGRSGTEAFF.

This clonotype was found many times. The chain uses TRBV20-1 and TRBJ2-5; 8 nucleotides agree with TRBD2. The CDR3 is made up of 14 amino acids. V was pared by 6 bases and J by 5 bases, with 11 bases of the junction left unmatched. Per germline, CDR1 DFQATT and CDR2 SNEGSKA (reference sequence). CDR3 residues: CSAAGVAGFETQYF. The CDR3, as DNA: TGCAGTGCCGCAGGTGTAGCGGGATTTGAGACCCAGTACTTC.